The text below deals with one T cell receptor beta chain. This entry comes from a study of blood T cells in healthy people across ages. The CDR3 spans 14 residues. Germline CDR1 and CDR2: DFQATT and SNEGSKA (reference sequence). J lost 3 bases, V lost 4 bases, and 5 bases had no gene match. The authors ran a second PCR of about 7 to 11 cycles using a sample-barcoded 5' primer and a J-beta primer mix. Via MiXCR, TCRdb re-called the 5' RACE reads, giving one row per CDR3 protein. The sample records hundreds of thousands of distinct CDR3 sequences, around 24% being singletons. A further study also used this sample, focusing on T cells of mothers and their children. As reported in that work: Pairs that are related and pairs that are unrelated have TCR recombination output shaped similarly by thymic selection.

Sequenced material: blood. The chain combines TRBV20-1 with TRBJ2-1, with 8 bases matching TRBD2. The TCR sequence derives from a boy younger than 18 in good health. In nucleotides, the CDR3 is TGCAGTGCTACTAAGGCGGGGGGCTACAATGAGCAGTTCTTC. Amino acids: CSATKAGGYNEQFF.